This passage covers 16 T cell receptor beta chains from one sample sequenced in a study of post-analysis software for immune sequencing data. Unique-molecular-identifier-tagged TCR beta cDNA libraries were used. Via MiXCR, TCRdb re-called the PCR reads, giving one row per CDR3 protein. Of some 190,000 distinct CDR3 sequences in the sample, around 29% were seen once. Their recognized antigens are unknown. Overall study findings and caveats: Patients showed TRBV5-6, TRBV5-1 and TRBV20-1 among four to six TRBV segments more frequent than in controls.

What was sequenced was blood. The receptors stem from a girl aged 2-17 years with multiple sclerosis.

Only a few counts were recorded for this clonotype. The chain is built from TRBV9 and TRBJ2-7; D is unresolved. The V gene's germline CDR1 is SGDLS and CDR2 YYNGEE. Trimming left V 1 base short and J 2 bases short, with 10 bases between. The CDR3 is 14 amino acids. This CDR3 is CASSVSANTYEQYF. In DNA form, the CDR3 reads TGTGCCAGCAGCGTATCAGCTAACACCTACGAGCAGTACTTC.

This clonotype was detected only a few times. The rearrangement uses TRBV10-3 and TRBJ2-3; 15 bases are a match to TRBD2. With 5 bases clipped from V and 0 bases from J, the junction kept 3 bases outside the gene matches. CDR3 size: 17 residues. Germline CDR1 is ENHRY and CDR2 is SYGVKD. The CDR3 DNA is TGTGCCATCAGTAAAGGGACTAGCGGGGGGAGCACAGATACGCAGTATTTT. Its translation: CAISKGTSGGSTDTQYF.

This clonotype has only a few counts. The rearrangement links TRBV12-3 or TRBV12-4 to TRBJ2-1, with 10 bases that match TRBD2. The CDR3 length is 18 residues. The V gene end was trimmed by 6 bases and the J gene end by 3 bases; junction bases not matched to a gene: 14. The DNA of the CDR3 is TGTGCCAGCAGCAAGGGCCTAGCGGGAGAACTTATCTACAATGAGCAGTTCTTC. This gives the protein CASSKGLAGELIYNEQFF.

At least ten counts were recorded for this clonotype. The junction differs from germline at one of its ends, possibly a read error. This chain joins TRBV29-1 and TRBJ2-7, with a tentative D call TRBD2 (5 bases). The germline V gene has CDR1 SQVTM and CDR2 ANQGSEA. The CDR3 length is 12 residues. The CDR3 coding sequence is TGCAGCGTTGAGAAGGCAGACTACGGGCAGTACTTC. As protein: CSVEKADYGQYF.

This clonotype has ten or more counts. The chain links TRBV4-1 to TRBJ1-6; D possibly corresponds to TRBD1 (5 bases). The CDR3 is made up of 15 amino acids. Trimming took off 0 bases at V and 6 bases at J, with 9 bases between the two ends. The germline gives CDR1 MGHRA, CDR2 YSYEKL. The DNA for the CDR3 is TGCGCCAGCAGCCAAGAGTGGGACGGTAATTCACCCCTCCACTTT. The encoded protein is CASSQEWDGNSPLHF.

This clonotype was counted a few times. The chain links TRBV7-8 to TRBJ2-5; the D gene is possibly TRBD2 (5 bases). V was trimmed by 6 bases and J by 4 bases, leaving 24 bases between them. CDR3 length: 17 residues. CDR1 and CDR2 from the germline V gene are SGHVS and FQNEAQ. The CDR3 is CASRHSRRGARSETQYF. The DNA of the CDR3 is TGTGCCAGCAGACATAGCCGCCGGGGAGCGAGGTCAGAGACCCAGTACTTC.

This clonotype was seen many times. The chain recombines TRBV20-1 with TRBJ2-1; D is possibly TRBD2 (6 bases). Looked up from germline, CDR1 is DFQATT and CDR2 is SNEGSKA (reference sequence). CDR3 size: 13 residues. Trimming left V 7 bases short and J 1 base short, with 11 bases between. CDR3 sequence (DNA): TGCAGTGAGGCGGGACGATCCTACAATGAGCAGTTCTTC. Its protein product is CSEAGRSYNEQFF.

The CDR3 spells CSAGSDWGRETQYF. As DNA, the CDR3 is TGCAGTGCTGGATCGGACTGGGGCAGGGAGACCCAGTACTTC. The genes are TRBV20-1 and TRBJ2-5, with D perhaps matching TRBD1 or TRBD2 (5 bases each). The CDR3 runs to 14 residues. Germline V gene lookup returns CDR1 DFQATT and CDR2 SNEGSKA (reference sequence). Trimming removed 5 bases from V and 5 bases from J, with 18 bases in between.

Ten or more counts support this clonotype. The chain carries TRBV28 and TRBJ2-1, with TRBD2 matching over 10 bases. CDR1 is MDHEN, CDR2 SYDVKM, per germline. The CDR3 sequence is 16 residues long. The J segment lost 2 bases and the V segment lost 6 bases, leaving 7 bases of the junction unmatched. CDR3: CASRKGAGGPYNEQFF. Here the CDR3 DNA reads TGTGCCAGCAGGAAAGGAGCGGGAGGGCCCTACAATGAGCAGTTCTTC.

In this sample, this clonotype turned up many times. The chain links TRBV6-4 to TRBJ1-5; no definite D call. Deletions cut 6 bases from V and 0 bases from J, with 18 bases between. Germline values: CDR1 MRHNA, CDR2 SNTAGT. The CDR3 totals 17 residues. CDR3 region: CASRTGPRPYSNQPQHF. Written as DNA, the CDR3 is TGTGCCAGCAGAACCGGGCCTCGACCCTATAGCAATCAGCCCCAGCATTTT.

This chain connects TRBV20-1 to TRBJ1-6; no clear D. The V and J ends lost 5 bases and 7 bases respectively, with 18 bases between them. The V gene's germline CDR1 is DFQATT and CDR2 SNEGSKA (reference sequence). CDR3 size: 15 residues. CDR3 in DNA: TGCAGTGCTCCGGACCCAAAGGACTCGAATTCACCCCTCCACTTT. Translating it yields CSAPDPKDSNSPLHF.

The chain carries TRBV20-1 and TRBJ2-3; TRBD2 matches at 7 bases. V trimming: 5 bases; J trimming: 4 bases; junction bases outside the gene matches: 15. There are 16 residues in the CDR3. Germline lookup yields CDR1 DFQATT and CDR2 SNEGSKA (reference sequence). CDR3 residues: CSADYEGVAGADTQYF. The CDR3 DNA follows: TGCAGTGCTGACTATGAAGGTGTAGCGGGCGCAGATACGCAGTATTTT.

This clonotype was counted only a few times. The J gene is TRBJ2-2, the V gene TRBV4-1; TRBD1 matches 9 bases. CDR1 is MGHRA, CDR2 YSYEKL, per germline. After removal of 8 bases from V and 5 bases from J, the junction contained 6 bases not matched to a gene. The length of the CDR3 is 14 residues. This chain's CDR3 is CASEGQGGTGELFF. In DNA form, the CDR3 reads TGCGCCAGCGAGGGACAGGGAGGAACCGGGGAGCTGTTTTTT.

This clonotype was detected only a few times. This could be a read error, since a much larger clone is one nucleotide away. The chain combines TRBV12-3 or TRBV12-4 with TRBJ2-1; D is perhaps TRBD2 (6 bases). The V end was cut by 6 bases, the J end by 8 bases, with 23 bases between. The length of the CDR3 is 16 residues. This chain's CDR3 is CASSPWVGGIDDEQFF. DNA of the CDR3: TGTGCCAGCAGCCCTTGGGTCGGGGGAATCGACGATGAGCAGTTCTTC.

The rearrangement joins TRBV28 to TRBJ1-1; D is uncertain. V was shortened by 5 bases and J by 7 bases, with 14 bases between the two germline ends. CDR3 size: 13 residues. Germline assignment: CDR1 MDHEN and CDR2 SYDVKM. Written as DNA, the CDR3 is TGTGCCAGCAGTGGTCCCCGATCGGGTGAAGCTTTCTTT. The encoded protein is CASSGPRSGEAFF.

This clonotype has a handful of counts. This sequence joins TRBV20-1 and TRBJ1-2; the D is unclear. V lost 3 bases, J lost 6 bases, and 5 bases lay in between. This CDR3 spans 10 amino acids. CDR1 DFQATT and CDR2 SNEGSKA come from the germline V gene (reference sequence). CDR3 sequence: CSASSDGYTF. CDR3 DNA: TGCAGTGCTAGTTCGGATGGCTACACCTTC.